Listed below are T cell receptor beta chains from one sample, sequenced in a study of blood T cell repertoires in COVID-19. Measured with immunoSEQ multiplex PCR; TCRdb has only the in-frame clones, and not every one. There are 330,000 or so clones in the sample; about nine tenths occur only once, and roughly 3.9% lies in the top ten. Sequenced input: peripheral blood. All receptors derive from an older woman with COVID-19, enrolled during active disease. Both conserved end residues are part of each CDR3. The D gene is left open where the match is weak. Expanded clones get a size class; other rows say once, few or many, or leave the size out.

d_gene	abundance	len	v_gene	j_gene	CDR3aa	CDR3nt
TRBD1	few	14	TRBV5-1	TRBJ1-4	CASRPGTGNEKLFF	TGCGCCAGCAGGCCCGGGACAGGGAATGAAAAACTGTTTTTT
.	.	13	TRBV3-1/TRBV3-2	TRBJ2-7	CASSRMTGDEQYF	TGTGCCAGCAGCCGGATGACAGGAGACGAGCAGTACTTC
TRBD2	.	14	TRBV3-1/TRBV3-2	TRBJ2-5	CASSQNSGEETQYF	TGTGCCAGCAGCCAAAACAGCGGGGAAGAGACCCAGTACTTC
.	.	13	TRBV2	TRBJ1-1	CASRTGVNTEAFF	TGTGCCAGCAGAACGGGGGTGAACACTGAAGCTTTCTTT
.	.	13	TRBV2	TRBJ1-2	CASSARQNYGYTF	TGTGCCAGCAGTGCCCGACAGAACTATGGCTACACCTTC
TRBD1	.	16	TRBV6-5	TRBJ2-7	CASSSRPGQGAYEQYF	TGTGCCAGCAGTTCTAGACCGGGACAGGGGGCCTACGAGCAGTACTTC
.	.	13	TRBV11-1	TRBJ1-1	CASSFTVNTEAFF	TGTGCCAGCAGCTTTACAGTGAACACTGAAGCTTTCTTT
TRBD1	.	18	TRBV5-4	TRBJ2-4	CASSLVGQGAYAKNIQYF	TGTGCCAGCAGCTTGGTGGGACAGGGGGCCTACGCCAAAAACATTCAGTACTTC
TRBD1	.	16	TRBV10-2	TRBJ1-6	CASSEYSDRGNSPLHF	TGCGCCAGCAGTGAGTACTCAGACAGGGGTAATTCACCCCTCCACTTT
.	.	13	TRBV15	TRBJ1-2	CATSTGTLAGYTF	TGTGCCACCAGCACGGGGACACTGGCTGGCTACACCTTC
.	.	15	TRBV5-1	TRBJ1-2	CASSLGIRRDYGYTF	TGCGCCAGCAGCTTGGGTATCAGACGGGACTATGGCTACACCTTC
.	.	16	TRBV3-1/TRBV3-2	TRBJ1-3	CASSPSGQFSGNTIYF	TGTGCCAGCAGCCCTAGTGGACAGTTTTCTGGAAACACCATATATTTT
TRBD1	.	14	TRBV10-2	TRBJ2-1	CASSRAGGNNEQFF	TGCGCCAGCAGTCGAGCAGGGGGAAACAATGAGCAGTTCTTC
.	.	14	TRBV4-1	TRBJ1-2	CASSQEGAAYGYTF	TGCGCCAGCAGCCAAGAGGGGGCGGCGTATGGCTACACCTTC
TRBD1	.	15	TRBV9	TRBJ1-4	CASSGSGTGTEKLFF	TGTGCCAGCAGCGGATCCGGGACAGGGACGGAAAAACTGTTTTTT
TRBD1	.	17	TRBV27	TRBJ1-2	CASSKLGLDRINYGYTF	TGTGCCAGCAGTAAATTAGGGTTGGACAGGATTAACTATGGCTACACCTTC
TRBD2	.	15	TRBV5-1	TRBJ2-5	CASSTSGGEGETQYF	TGCGCCAGCAGCACCAGCGGGGGGGAGGGAGAGACCCAGTACTTC
TRBD1	.	16	TRBV5-8	TRBJ1-5	CASSPGQGHSNQPQHF	TGTGCCAGCAGCCCGGGACAGGGACATAGCAATCAGCCCCAGCATTTT
TRBD1	.	14	TRBV14	TRBJ1-4	CASGQGIANEKLFF	TGTGCCAGCGGACAGGGTATTGCTAATGAAAAACTGTTTTTT
TRBD1	.	14	TRBV6-5	TRBJ1-2	CASSYRQGTYGYTF	TGTGCCAGCAGTTACCGACAGGGAACCTATGGCTACACCTTC
TRBD1	.	13	TRBV28	TRBJ2-7	CASSPPGTGLQYF	TGTGCCAGCAGTCCCCCCGGGACAGGGCTACAGTACTTC
.	.	16	TRBV28	TRBJ1-2	CASSFGNGATGVRYTF	TGTGCCAGCAGTTTCGGGAACGGCGCGACAGGCGTAAGGTACACCTTC
.	.	14	TRBV4-1	TRBJ2-2	CASSQQVSTGELFF	TGCGCCAGCAGCCAACAGGTTAGCACCGGGGAGCTGTTTTTT
.	.	13	TRBV2	TRBJ1-1	CASSEGGHIEAFF	TGTGCCAGCAGTGAAGGGGGACACATTGAAGCTTTCTTT
.	.	14	TRBV6-4	TRBJ2-3	CASSPFPGTDTQYF	TGTGCCAGCAGCCCATTTCCGGGCACAGATACGCAGTATTTT
TRBD1	once	16	TRBV28	TRBJ1-5	CASSSPGTELNQPQHF	TGTGCCAGCAGTTCCCCCGGGACAGAGCTAAATCAGCCCCAGCATTTT
.	.	16	TRBV4-1	TRBJ2-7	CASSRHTGGLSYEQYF	TGCGCCAGCAGCCGCCACACCGGAGGACTGTCCTACGAGCAGTACTTC
.	.	14	TRBV28	TRBJ1-5	CASRGGREIQPQHF	TGTGCCAGCAGGGGGGGGAGGGAAATTCAGCCCCAGCATTTT
.	.	14	TRBV7-9	TRBJ2-3	CASSLDRGTDTQYF	TGTGCCAGCAGCCTAGACAGAGGCACAGATACGCAGTATTTT
TRBD1	.	15	TRBV5-1	TRBJ1-5	CASRQTGDSNQPQHF	TGCGCCAGCAGACAGACAGGGGATAGCAATCAGCCCCAGCATTTT
TRBD1	.	15	TRBV6-5	TRBJ1-1	CASSYRSDRAPEAFF	TGTGCCAGCAGTTACAGATCGGACAGGGCCCCTGAAGCTTTCTTT
.	.	14	TRBV6-2/TRBV6-3	TRBJ2-5	CASSTLGGVGTQYF	TGTGCCAGCAGTACCCTGGGCGGGGTGGGGACCCAGTACTTC
TRBD1	.	14	TRBV5-4	TRBJ1-2	CASSTPGGHYGYTF	TGTGCCAGCAGCACGCCAGGGGGCCACTATGGCTACACCTTC
.	.	13	TRBV2	TRBJ2-2	CATRWSNGGELFF	TGTGCCACCCGGTGGAGTAACGGCGGGGAGCTGTTTTTT